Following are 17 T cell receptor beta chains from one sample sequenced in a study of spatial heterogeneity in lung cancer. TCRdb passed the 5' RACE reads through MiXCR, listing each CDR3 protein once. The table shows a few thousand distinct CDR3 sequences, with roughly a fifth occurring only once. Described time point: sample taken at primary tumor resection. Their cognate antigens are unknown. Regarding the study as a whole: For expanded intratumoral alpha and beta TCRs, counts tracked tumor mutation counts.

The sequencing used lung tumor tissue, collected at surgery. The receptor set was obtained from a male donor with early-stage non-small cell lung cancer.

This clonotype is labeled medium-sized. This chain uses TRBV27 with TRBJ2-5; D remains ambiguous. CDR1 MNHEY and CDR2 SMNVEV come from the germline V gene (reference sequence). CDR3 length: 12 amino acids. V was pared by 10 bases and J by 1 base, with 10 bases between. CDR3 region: CATLRLQETQYF. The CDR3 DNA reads TGTGCCACCCTACGACTCCAAGAGACCCAGTACTTC.

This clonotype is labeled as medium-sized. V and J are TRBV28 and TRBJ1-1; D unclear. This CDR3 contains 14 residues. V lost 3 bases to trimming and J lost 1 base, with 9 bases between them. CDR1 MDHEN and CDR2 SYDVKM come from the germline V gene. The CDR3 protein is CASSFAASNTEAFF. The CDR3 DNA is TGTGCCAGCAGTTTCGCGGCGTCGAACACTGAAGCTTTCTTT.

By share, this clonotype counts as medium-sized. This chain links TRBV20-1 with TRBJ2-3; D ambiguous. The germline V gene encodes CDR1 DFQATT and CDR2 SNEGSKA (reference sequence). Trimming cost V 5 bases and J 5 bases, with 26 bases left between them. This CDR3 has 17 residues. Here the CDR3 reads CSAPAVWANQLGDTQYF. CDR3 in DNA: TGCAGTGCTCCGGCGGTCTGGGCGAATCAACTCGGAGATACGCAGTATTTT.

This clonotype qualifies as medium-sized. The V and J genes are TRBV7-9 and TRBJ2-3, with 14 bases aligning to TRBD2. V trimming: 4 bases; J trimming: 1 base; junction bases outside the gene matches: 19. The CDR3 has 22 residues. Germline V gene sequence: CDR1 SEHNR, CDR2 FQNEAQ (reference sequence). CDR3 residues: CASSSVKRTSGGRSFGTDTQYF. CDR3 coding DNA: TGTGCCAGCAGCTCCGTAAAAAGGACTAGCGGGGGGAGAAGCTTTGGCACAGATACGCAGTATTTT.

The DNA of the CDR3 is TGCGCCAGCAGCTTGGAGCTCGATGGCTACACCTTC. As protein: CASSLELDGYTF. J is TRBJ1-2 and V is TRBV5-1; no firm D call. The CDR3 totals 12 residues. V shed 0 bases and J shed 6 bases, with 6 bases lying between them. The V gene's germline CDR1 is SGHRS and CDR2 YFSETQ.

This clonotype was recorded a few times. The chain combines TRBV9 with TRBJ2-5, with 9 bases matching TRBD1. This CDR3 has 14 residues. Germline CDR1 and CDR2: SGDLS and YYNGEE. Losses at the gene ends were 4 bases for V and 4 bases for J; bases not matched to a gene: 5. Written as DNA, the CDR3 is TGTGCCAGCAGCCCCCGGACAGGGGTAGAGACCCAGTACTTC. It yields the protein CASSPRTGVETQYF.

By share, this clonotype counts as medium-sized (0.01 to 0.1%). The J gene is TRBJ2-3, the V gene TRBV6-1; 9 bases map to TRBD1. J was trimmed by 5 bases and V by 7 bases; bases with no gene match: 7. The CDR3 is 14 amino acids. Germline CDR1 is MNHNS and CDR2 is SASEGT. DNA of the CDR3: TGTGCCAGCATCCAACAGGGGGCAAAAGATACGCAGTATTTT. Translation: CASIQQGAKDTQYF.

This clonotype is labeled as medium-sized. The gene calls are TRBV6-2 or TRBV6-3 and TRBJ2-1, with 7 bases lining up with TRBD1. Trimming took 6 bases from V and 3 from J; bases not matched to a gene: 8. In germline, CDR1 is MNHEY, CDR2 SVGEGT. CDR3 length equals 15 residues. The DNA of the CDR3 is TGTGCCAGCAGAACCAGGGGGTACCTCTACAATGAGCAGTTCTTC. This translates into CASRTRGYLYNEQFF.

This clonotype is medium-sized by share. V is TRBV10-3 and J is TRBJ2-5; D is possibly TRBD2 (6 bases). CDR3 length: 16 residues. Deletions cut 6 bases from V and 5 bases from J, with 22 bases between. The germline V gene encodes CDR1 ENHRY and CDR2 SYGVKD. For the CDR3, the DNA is TGTGCCATCAGCACCTACTCCTTAACTCGGGGGGAGACCCAGTACTTC. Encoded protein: CAISTYSLTRGETQYF.

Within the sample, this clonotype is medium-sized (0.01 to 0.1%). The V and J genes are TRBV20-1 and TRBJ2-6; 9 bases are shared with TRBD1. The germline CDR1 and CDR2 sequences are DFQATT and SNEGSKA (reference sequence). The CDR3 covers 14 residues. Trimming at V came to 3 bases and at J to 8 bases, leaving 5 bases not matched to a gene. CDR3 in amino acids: CSASRGQGTNVLTF. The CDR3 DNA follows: TGCAGTGCTAGTAGGGGACAGGGTACCAACGTCCTGACTTTC.

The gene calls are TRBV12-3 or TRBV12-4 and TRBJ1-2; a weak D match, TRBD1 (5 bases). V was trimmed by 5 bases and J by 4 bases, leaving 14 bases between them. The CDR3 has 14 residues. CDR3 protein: CASSPRDFLYGYTF. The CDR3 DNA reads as TGTGCCAGCAGTCCCCGGGACTTTCTCTATGGCTACACCTTC.

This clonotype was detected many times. The CDR3 DNA reads TGTGCCAGCAGCCCGGGGACTAGCGGAAGCACAGATACGCAGTATTTT. Translating it yields CASSPGTSGSTDTQYF. This chain joins TRBV9 and TRBJ2-3; 11 bases align to TRBD2. The trim removed 4 bases at V and 0 bases at J, leaving 4 bases unmatched. Germline V gene lookup returns CDR1 SGDLS and CDR2 YYNGEE. The CDR3 has 16 amino acids.

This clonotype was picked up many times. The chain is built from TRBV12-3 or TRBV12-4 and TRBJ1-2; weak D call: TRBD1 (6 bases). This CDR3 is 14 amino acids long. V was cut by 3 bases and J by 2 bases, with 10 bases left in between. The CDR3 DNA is TGTGCCAGCAGTTTTAAGGGGACAAACTATGGCTACACCTTC. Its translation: CASSFKGTNYGYTF.

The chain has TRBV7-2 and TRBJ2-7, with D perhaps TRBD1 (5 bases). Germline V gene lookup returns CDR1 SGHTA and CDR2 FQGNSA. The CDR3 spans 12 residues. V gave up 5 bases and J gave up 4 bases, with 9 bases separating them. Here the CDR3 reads CASSQGPYEQYF. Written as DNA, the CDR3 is TGTGCCAGCAGCCAGGGCCCGTACGAGCAGTACTTC. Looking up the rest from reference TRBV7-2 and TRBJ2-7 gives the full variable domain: GAGVSQSPSNKVTEKGKDVELRCDPISGHTALYWYRQSLGQGLEFLIYFQGNSAPDKSGLPSDRFSAERTGGSVSTLTIQRTQQEDSAVYLCASSQGPYEQYFGPGTRLTVT.

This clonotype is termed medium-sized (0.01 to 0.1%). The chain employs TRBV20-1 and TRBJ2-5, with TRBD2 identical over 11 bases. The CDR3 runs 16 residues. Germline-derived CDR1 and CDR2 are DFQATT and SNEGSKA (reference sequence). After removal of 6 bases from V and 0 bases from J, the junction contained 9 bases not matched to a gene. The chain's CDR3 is CSALGGTSGDQETQYF. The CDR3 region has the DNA TGCAGTGCCCTGGGGGGGACTAGCGGAGACCAAGAGACCCAGTACTTC.

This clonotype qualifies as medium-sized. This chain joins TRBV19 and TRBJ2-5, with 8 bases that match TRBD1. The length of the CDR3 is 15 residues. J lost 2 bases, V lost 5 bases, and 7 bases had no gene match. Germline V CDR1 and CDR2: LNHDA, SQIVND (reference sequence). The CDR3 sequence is CASSASGGTQETQYF. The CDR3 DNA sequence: TGTGCCAGTAGTGCTTCAGGGGGCACTCAAGAGACCCAGTACTTC.

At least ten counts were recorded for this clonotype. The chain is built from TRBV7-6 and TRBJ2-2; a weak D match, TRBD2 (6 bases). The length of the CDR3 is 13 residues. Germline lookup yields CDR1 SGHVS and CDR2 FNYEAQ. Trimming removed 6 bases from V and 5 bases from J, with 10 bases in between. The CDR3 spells CASSLSGTGELFF. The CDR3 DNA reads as TGTGCCAGCAGTTTAAGCGGGACCGGGGAGCTGTTTTTT.